What follows are 8 T cell receptor beta chains derived from one specimen sequenced in a study of metastatic and nonmetastatic thyroid tumors. TCRdb redid the clone calls on the PCR reads using MiXCR. The sample holds some 38,000 clones, around half seen once. Not a single patient had been given any form of treatment at any point before undergoing thyroid surgery. The sample comprised tumor tissue. These receptors all stem from a male donor with papillary thyroid cancer or a benign thyroid nodule (not recorded which). Some clones in this sample may be carry-over from other donors' samples.

This clone was picked up a small number of times. This sequence joins TRBV9 and TRBJ2-7; D unclear. The V gene lost 4 bases and the J gene lost 7 bases, with 24 bases spanning the gap. CDR1 is SGDLS, CDR2 YYNGEE, per germline. The CDR3 has 16 residues. The CDR3, as DNA: TGTGCCAGCAGCTCCTCCCTCCGGGCGGTGAGGACGGAGCAGTACTTC. It encodes CASSSSLRAVRTEQYF.

V gene TRBV2 combines with J gene TRBJ2-5; 9 bases agree with TRBD2. The CDR3 has 15 residues. Germline CDR1 and CDR2: SNHLY and FYNNEI. The V and J ends lost 7 bases and 5 bases, in that order; junction bases with no gene match: 11. CDR3 nucleotide sequence: TGTGCCAGCAATCCCAATAGCGGGAGAGGGGAGACCCAGTACTTC. Translated: CASNPNSGRGETQYF.

The sample holds a few counts of this clone. The chain uses TRBV5-8 and TRBJ2-7, with D perhaps being TRBD1 or TRBD2 (5 bases each). With 7 bases removed from V and 0 bases from J, the gap between germline ends came to 14 bases. The CDR3 runs 14 residues. From germline, CDR1 is SGHTS and CDR2 YDEGEE. The CDR3 nucleotides are TGTGCCAGCTCGAGGGGACCGAGCTCCTACGAGCAGTACTTC. Translating it yields CASSRGPSSYEQYF.

V and J are TRBV7-3 and TRBJ1-6, with 8 nucleotides matching TRBD1. Germline values: CDR1 SGHTA, CDR2 FQGTGA. The V segment lost 4 bases and the J segment 8 bases; nucleotides outside the gene matches: 13. The CDR3 extends over 17 amino acids. As DNA, the CDR3 is TGTGCCAGCAGCTCCTTAAACCGGACAGGGTTTTATTCACCCCTCCACTTT. Its translation is CASSSLNRTGFYSPLHF.

The J gene is TRBJ2-7, the V gene TRBV9; 12 positions agree with TRBD1. V was clipped by 2 bases and J by 7 bases; unmatched bases: 7. This CDR3 spans 15 amino acids. Germline V CDR1 and CDR2: SGDLS, YYNGEE. CDR3 nucleotide sequence: TGTGCCAGCAGCGTCGAGGGACAGGGGGCACGGGAGCAGTACTTC. It is translated as CASSVEGQGAREQYF. The full variable domain, its missing parts supplied by reference TRBV9 and TRBJ2-7, is DSGVTQTPKHLITATGQRVTLRCSPRSGDLSVYWYQQSLDQGLQFLIQYYNGEERAKGNILERFSAQQFPDLHSELNLSSLELGDSALYFCASSVEGQGAREQYFGPGTRLTVT.

This sequence joins TRBV5-4 and TRBJ1-6; D remains ambiguous. With 0 bases removed from V and 10 bases from J, the gap between germline ends came to 17 bases. The CDR3 has 16 residues. CDR1 and CDR2 (germline): SGHNT, YYREEE (reference sequence). The CDR3 reads CASSLADSVGVSPLHF. The CDR3 bases are TGTGCCAGCAGCTTGGCCGATTCCGTTGGGGTATCACCCCTCCACTTT. Based on the CDR3 plus reference TRBV5-4 and TRBJ1-6, the full variable domain is ETGVTQSPTHLIKTRGQQVTLRCSSQSGHNTVSWYQQALGQGPQFIFQYYREEENGRGNFPPRFSGLQFPNYSSELNVNALELDDSALYLCASSLADSVGVSPLHFGNGTRLTVT.

This chain uses TRBV20-1 with TRBJ2-1, with D possibly TRBD2 on 7 matching bases. Looked up from germline, CDR1 is DFQATT and CDR2 is SNEGSKA (reference sequence). Trimming stripped 4 bases from V and 8 bases from J, with 9 bases between. The CDR3 is 11 residues long. The CDR3, as DNA: TGCAGTGCTACGGGGGGCGATGAGCAGTTCTTC. It encodes CSATGGDEQFF.

The chain combines TRBV12-3 or TRBV12-4 with TRBJ2-1; TRBD2 matches at 7 bases. After removal of 1 base from V and 4 bases from J, the junction contained 4 bases not matched to a gene. The length of the CDR3 is 15 residues. The CDR3: CASSLEASGYNEQFF. CDR3 sequence (DNA): TGTGCCAGCAGTTTAGAGGCTAGCGGATACAATGAGCAGTTCTTC.